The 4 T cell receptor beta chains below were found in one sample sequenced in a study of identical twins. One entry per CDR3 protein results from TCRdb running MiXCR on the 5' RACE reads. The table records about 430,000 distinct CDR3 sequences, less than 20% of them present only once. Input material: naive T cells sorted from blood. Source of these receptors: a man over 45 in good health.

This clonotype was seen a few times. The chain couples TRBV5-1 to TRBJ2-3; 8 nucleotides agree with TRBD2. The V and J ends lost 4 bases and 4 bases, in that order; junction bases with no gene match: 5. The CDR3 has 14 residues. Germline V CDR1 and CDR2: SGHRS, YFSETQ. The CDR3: CASSTGGASDTQYF. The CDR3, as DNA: TGCGCCAGCAGCACGGGGGGGGCCTCAGATACGCAGTATTTT.

CDR3 loop: CASSGLRGVRDTQYF. CDR3 nucleotides: TGTGCCAGCAGTGGACTTAGGGGGGTTAGAGATACGCAGTATTTT. The V call is TRBV6-1, the J call TRBJ2-3; D is tentatively TRBD1 or TRBD2 (6 bases each). The germline gives CDR1 MNHNS, CDR2 SASEGT. The CDR3 runs 15 residues. Trimming took 4 bases from V and 5 from J, leaving 16 bases between them.

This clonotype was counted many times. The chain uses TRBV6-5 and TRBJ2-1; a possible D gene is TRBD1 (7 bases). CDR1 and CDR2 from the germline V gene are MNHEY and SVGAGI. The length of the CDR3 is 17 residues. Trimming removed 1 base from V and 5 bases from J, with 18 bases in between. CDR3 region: CASSYFHGRGENNEQFF. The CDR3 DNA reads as TGTGCCAGCAGTTACTTCCATGGCAGGGGGGAAAACAATGAGCAGTTCTTC.

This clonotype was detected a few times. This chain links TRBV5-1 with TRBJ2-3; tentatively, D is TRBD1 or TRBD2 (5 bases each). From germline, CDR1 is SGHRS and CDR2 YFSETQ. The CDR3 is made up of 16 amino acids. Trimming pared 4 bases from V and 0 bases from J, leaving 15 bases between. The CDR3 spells CASSRNHRTSTDTQYF. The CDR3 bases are TGCGCCAGCAGCCGTAACCACAGGACTAGCACAGATACGCAGTATTTT.